Below are 8 T cell receptor beta chains sequenced from a single sample in a study of T cells expressing NK-cell markers. One entry per CDR3 protein, without DNA, is what TCRdb gives after re-calling the 5' RACE reads. The sample includes 200,000 to 300,000 distinct CDR3 sequences. The sequenced material came from blood T cells: a sorted CD56 or NKG2C T cell subset, CD4+ or CD8+ T cells, or bulk PBMC T cells (not recorded which). The source is a man between 18 and 29 years old in good health.

This chain uses TRBV7-2 with TRBJ1-2; TCRdb calls TRBD1, which cannot be checked without DNA. The germline CDR1 and CDR2 sequences are SGHTA and FQGNSA. The CDR3 sequence is 14 residues long. The CDR3 region is CASSQTWGSYGYTF.

This sequence joins TRBV18 and TRBJ2-7; TCRdb's D gene call, TRBD1, goes unchecked for lack of DNA. CDR1 and CDR2 from the germline V gene are KGHSH and LQKENI. The CDR3 is made up of 17 amino acids. The CDR3 sequence is CASSPHSALTVDYEQYF.

The chain employs TRBV5-5 and TRBJ2-3. The CDR3 covers 12 residues. Germline V gene sequence: CDR1 SGHKS, CDR2 YYEKEE (reference sequence). CDR3 loop: CASSLELSTQYF.

The chain joins TRBV28 to TRBJ2-7; TCRdb calls TRBD1, which cannot be checked without DNA. The germline gives CDR1 MDHEN, CDR2 SYDVKM. The CDR3 extends over 16 amino acids. CDR3 protein: CASSSPLGGSSYEQYF.

The chain couples TRBV19 to TRBJ2-6. CDR3 length: 16 residues. Germline V gene lookup returns CDR1 LNHDA and CDR2 SQIVND (reference sequence). The CDR3 loop is CASKLDGNSGANVLTF. The whole variable domain, filled in from reference TRBV19 and TRBJ2-6, reads DGGITQSPKYLFRKEGQNVTLSCEQNLNHDAMYWYRQDPGQGLRLIYYSQIVNDFQKGDIAEGYSVSREKKESFPLTVTSAQKNPTAFYLCASKLDGNSGANVLTFGAGSRLTVL.

The genes are TRBV12-3 or TRBV12-4 and TRBJ1-2. CDR3 length: 12 residues. CDR3 protein: CASSFRLGASTF.

The rearrangement joins TRBV5-1 to TRBJ2-2. CDR1 is SGHRS, CDR2 YFSETQ, per germline. This CDR3 has 14 amino acids. Here the CDR3 reads CASSLGPNTGELFF.

The rearrangement joins TRBV27 to TRBJ2-3; TCRdb's D call, TRBD1, is unchecked because there is no DNA. Per germline, CDR1 MNHEY and CDR2 SMNVEV (reference sequence). This CDR3 contains 17 residues. CDR3 loop: CASRARGGFGVADTQYF.